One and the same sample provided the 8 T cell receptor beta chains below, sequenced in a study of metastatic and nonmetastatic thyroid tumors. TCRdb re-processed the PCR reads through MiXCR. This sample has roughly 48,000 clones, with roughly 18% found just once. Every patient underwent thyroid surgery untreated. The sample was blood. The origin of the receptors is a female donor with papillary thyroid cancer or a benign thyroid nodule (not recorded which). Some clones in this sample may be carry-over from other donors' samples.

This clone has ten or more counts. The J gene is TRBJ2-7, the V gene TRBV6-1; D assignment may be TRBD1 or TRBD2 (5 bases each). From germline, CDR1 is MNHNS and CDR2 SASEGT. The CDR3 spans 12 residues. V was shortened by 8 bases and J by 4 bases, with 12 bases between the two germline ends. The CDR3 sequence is CASGTRVYEQYF. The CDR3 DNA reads TGTGCCAGCGGGACGAGGGTTTACGAGCAGTACTTC.

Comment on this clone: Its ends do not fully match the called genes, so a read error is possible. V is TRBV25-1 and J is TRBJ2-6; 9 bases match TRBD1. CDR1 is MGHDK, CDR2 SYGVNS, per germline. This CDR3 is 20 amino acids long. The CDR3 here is CASSTSFAPGQGAGSNVLTF. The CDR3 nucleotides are TGTGCCAGTAGTACATCATTCGCTCCGGGACAGGGTGCTGGGTCCAACGTCCTGACTTTC.

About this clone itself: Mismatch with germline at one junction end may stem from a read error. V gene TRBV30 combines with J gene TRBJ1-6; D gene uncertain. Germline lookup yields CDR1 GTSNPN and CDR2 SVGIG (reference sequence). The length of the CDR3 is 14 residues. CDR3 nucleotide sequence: TGTGCCTGGAGCAGGAGCTCCTATAATTCACTCCTCCACTTT. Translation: CAWSRSSYNSLLHF.

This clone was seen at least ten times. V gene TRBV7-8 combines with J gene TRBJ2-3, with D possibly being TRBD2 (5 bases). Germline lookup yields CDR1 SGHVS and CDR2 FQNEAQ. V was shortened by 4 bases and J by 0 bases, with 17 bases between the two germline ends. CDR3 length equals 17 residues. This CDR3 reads CASSSNPAATSTDTQYF. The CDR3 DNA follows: TGTGCCAGCAGCTCCAACCCAGCGGCGACTAGCACAGATACGCAGTATTTT.

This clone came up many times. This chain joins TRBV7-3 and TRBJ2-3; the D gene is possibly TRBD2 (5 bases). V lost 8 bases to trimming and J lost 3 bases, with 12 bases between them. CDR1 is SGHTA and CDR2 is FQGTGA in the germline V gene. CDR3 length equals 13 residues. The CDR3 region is CASAFRGTDTQYF. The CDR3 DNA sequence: TGTGCCAGCGCTTTTCGGGGTACAGATACGCAGTATTTT. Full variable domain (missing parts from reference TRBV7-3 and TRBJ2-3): GAGVSQTPSNKVTEKGKYVELRCDPISGHTALYWYRQSLGQGPEFLIYFQGTGAADDSGLPNDRFFAVRPEGSVSTLKIQRTERGDSAVYLCASAFRGTDTQYFGPGTRLTVL.

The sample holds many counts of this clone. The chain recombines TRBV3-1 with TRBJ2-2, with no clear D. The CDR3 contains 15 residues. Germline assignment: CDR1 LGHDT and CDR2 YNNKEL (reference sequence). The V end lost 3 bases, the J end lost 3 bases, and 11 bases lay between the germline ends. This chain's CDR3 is CASSQGSGYTGELFF. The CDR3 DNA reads TGTGCCAGCAGCCAGGGCAGTGGGTACACCGGGGAGCTGTTTTTT.

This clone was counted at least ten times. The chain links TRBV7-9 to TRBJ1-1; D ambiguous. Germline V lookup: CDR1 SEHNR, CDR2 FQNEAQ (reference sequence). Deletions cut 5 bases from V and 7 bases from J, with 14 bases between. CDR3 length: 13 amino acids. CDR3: CASSHLGKREAFF. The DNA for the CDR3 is TGTGCCAGCAGCCATCTTGGGAAACGTGAAGCTTTCTTT.

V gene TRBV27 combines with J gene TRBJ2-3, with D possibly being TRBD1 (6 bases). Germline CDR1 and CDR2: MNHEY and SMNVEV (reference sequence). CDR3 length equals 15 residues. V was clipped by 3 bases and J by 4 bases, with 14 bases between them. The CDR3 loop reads CASSLRKQGPDTQYF. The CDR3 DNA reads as TGTGCCAGCAGTTTGCGCAAACAGGGTCCAGATACGCAGTATTTT.